This record covers a single T cell receptor beta chain. Pretreatment and on-treatment blood mononuclear cell samples were taken, totaling between 1 and 8 time points per patient. Assay: immunoSEQ multiplex PCR; the TCRdb copy retains only in-frame clones and omits some. Seen here are tens of thousands of clones, 70% to 90% observed once, and the top ten hold around 8%. This sample was taken from a study of PD-L1 blockade in urothelial cancer. The sequenced sample was PBMCs, obtained around atezolizumab (anti-PD-L1) treatment. The TCR comes from a man aged 60 to 75 with urothelial cancer.

Written as DNA, the CDR3 is TGTGCCAGCAGTTTACGACAGGCCTACGAGCAGTACTTC. Its protein product is CASSLRQAYEQYF. The V and J genes are TRBV27 and TRBJ2-7; D perhaps matches TRBD1 (6 bases). The CDR3 is 13 residues long. In germline, CDR1 is MNHEY, CDR2 SMNVEV (reference sequence). V lost 2 bases and J lost 2, with 7 bases in between.